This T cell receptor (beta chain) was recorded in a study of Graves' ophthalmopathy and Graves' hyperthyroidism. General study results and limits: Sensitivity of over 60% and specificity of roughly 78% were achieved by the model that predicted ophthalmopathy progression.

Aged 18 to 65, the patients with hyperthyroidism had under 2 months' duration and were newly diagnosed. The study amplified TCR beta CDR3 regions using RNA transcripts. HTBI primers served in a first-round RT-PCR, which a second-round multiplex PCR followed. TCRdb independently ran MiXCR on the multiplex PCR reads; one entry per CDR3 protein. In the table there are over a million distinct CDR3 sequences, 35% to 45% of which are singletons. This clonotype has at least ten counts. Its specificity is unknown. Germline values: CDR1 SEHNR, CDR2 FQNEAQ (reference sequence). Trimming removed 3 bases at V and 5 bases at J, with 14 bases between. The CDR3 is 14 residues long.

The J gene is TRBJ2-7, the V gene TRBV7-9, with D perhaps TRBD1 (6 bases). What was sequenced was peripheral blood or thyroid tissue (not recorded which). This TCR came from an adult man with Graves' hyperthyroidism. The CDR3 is CASSLGTPLDEQYF. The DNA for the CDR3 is TGTGCCAGCAGCTTGGGGACACCACTTGACGAGCAGTACTTC.